Below, 13 T cell receptor beta chains from the same sample are listed, as sequenced in a study of T cell responses to AZD1222 COVID-19 vaccine. Produced via immunoSEQ multiplex PCR; TCRdb's table is partial and in-frame only. This sample carries hundreds of thousands of clones, about 92% of them seen once, and the ten largest clones take 1%. Sample: peripheral blood, taken on day 0 of MenACWY control vaccination. All receptors come from an adult in good health.

V usage is TRBV7-2 and J usage is TRBJ1-5; D possibly corresponds to TRBD1 (5 bases). With 6 bases removed from V and 5 bases from J, the gap between germline ends came to 11 bases. The germline V gene has CDR1 SGHTA and CDR2 FQGNSA. The CDR3 is made up of 13 amino acids. This CDR3 reads CASRGTGDQPQHF. The CDR3 coding sequence is TGTGCCAGCAGGGGCACAGGCGATCAGCCCCAGCATTTT.

The chain combines TRBV7-2 with TRBJ1-2, with 7 bases identical to TRBD1. There are 14 residues in the CDR3. The V gene end was trimmed by 5 bases and the J gene end by 2 bases; junction bases not matched to a gene: 5. Germline CDR1 and CDR2: SGHTA and FQGNSA. For the CDR3, the DNA is TGTGCCAGCAGCGCATACAGGGGCAACTATGGCTACACCTTC. It specifies CASSAYRGNYGYTF.

The chain carries TRBV28 and TRBJ1-1, with D maybe TRBD1 (6 bases). The CDR3 is 16 amino acids. Looked up from germline, CDR1 is MDHEN and CDR2 is SYDVKM. The V end was cut by 4 bases, the J end by 2 bases, with 17 bases between. CDR3 sequence reads: CASSSPPYGGNTEAFF. CDR3 DNA: TGTGCCAGCAGTTCTCCCCCGTACGGGGGCAACACTGAAGCTTTCTTT.

V is TRBV18 and J is TRBJ1-1, with 8 bases identical to TRBD1. The CDR3 is 16 residues long. CDR1 KGHSH and CDR2 LQKENI come from the germline V gene. J gave up 5 bases and V 6 bases, and 14 bases lay outside the gene matches. The CDR3 is CASSPGTGLVLTEAFF. CDR3 bases: TGTGCCAGCTCCCCGGGGACAGGCCTTGTATTGACTGAAGCTTTCTTT. Combining the CDR3 with reference TRBV18 and TRBJ1-1 gives the whole variable domain NAGVMQNPRHLVRRRGQEARLRCSPMKGHSHVYWYRQLPEEGLKFMVYLQKENIIDESGMPKERFSAEFPKEGPSILRIQQVVRGDSAAYFCASSPGTGLVLTEAFFGQGTRLTVV.

The CDR3 reads CACSQGALEFF. The CDR3 region has the DNA TGTGCCTGCTCACAGGGGGCCTTGGAGTTCTTC. The rearrangement links TRBV30 to TRBJ2-1, with 9 bases aligning to TRBD1. CDR1 GTSNPN and CDR2 SVGIG come from the germline V gene (reference sequence). Germline trimming cut 6 bases from V and 14 bases from J; bases unmatched to any gene: 8. CDR3 length: 11 residues. Variable domain in full (rest from reference TRBV30 and TRBJ2-1): SQTIHQWPATLVQPVGSPLSLECTVEGTSNPNLYWYRQAAGRGLQLLFYSVGIGQISSEVPQNLSASRPQDRQFILSSKKLLLSDSGFYLCACSQGALEFFGPGTRLTVL.

The J gene is TRBJ2-3, the V gene TRBV5-5; 7 positions agree with TRBD2. Germline lookup yields CDR1 SGHKS and CDR2 YYEKEE (reference sequence). The CDR3 contains 16 residues. V was pared by 5 bases and J by 1 base, with 10 bases of the junction left unmatched. The CDR3: CASRTRLALGTDTQYF. CDR3 DNA sequence: TGTGCCAGCAGAACGCGACTAGCTCTTGGCACAGATACGCAGTATTTT. Full variable domain (missing parts from reference TRBV5-5 and TRBJ2-3): DAGVTQSPTHLIKTRGQQVTLRCSPISGHKSVSWYQQVLGQGPQFIFQYYEKEERGRGNFPDRFSARQFPNYSSELNVNALLLGDSALYLCASRTRLALGTDTQYFGPGTRLTVL.

V gene TRBV27 combines with J gene TRBJ1-5; D remains unclear. The CDR3 runs 17 residues. With 6 bases removed from V and 7 bases from J, the gap between germline ends came to 25 bases. CDR1 is MNHEY, CDR2 SMNVEV, per germline (reference sequence). For the CDR3, the DNA is TGTGCCAGCAGGGAGGGAGCGAGGGTCGTGAATAACCAGCCCCAGCATTTT. Its protein product is CASREGARVVNNQPQHF.

This clone is a singleton in its sample. The V gene is TRBV18, the J gene TRBJ1-5; D unresolved. The CDR3 runs to 14 residues. Germline V gene lookup returns CDR1 KGHSH and CDR2 LQKENI. V was trimmed by 4 bases and J by 5 bases, leaving 12 bases between them. CDR3 amino acids: CASSRGRNDQPQHF. CDR3 DNA sequence: TGTGCCAGCTCACGTGGACGTAACGATCAGCCCCAGCATTTT.

The V call is TRBV9, the J call TRBJ2-7; D not resolved. Looked up from germline, CDR1 is SGDLS and CDR2 is YYNGEE. The CDR3 totals 15 residues. V lost 0 bases and J 3 bases, leaving 13 bases between the germline ends. DNA of the CDR3: TGTGCCAGCAGCGTAGATCTTGACGGAGACTACGAGCAGTACTTC. Its translation is CASSVDLDGDYEQYF.

The chain combines TRBV5-4 with TRBJ2-1; D possibly corresponds to TRBD1 (6 bases). The CDR3 runs 16 residues. V was shortened by 4 bases and J by 9 bases, with 23 bases between the two germline ends. CDR1 and CDR2 from the germline V gene are SGHNT and YYREEE (reference sequence). CDR3 protein: CASSAPDSEPRGEQFF. CDR3 nucleotide sequence: TGTGCCAGCAGCGCCCCGGACAGTGAACCCCGTGGTGAGCAGTTCTTC.

The V gene is TRBV18, the J gene TRBJ2-7; 7 bases line up with TRBD1. Germline V gene lookup returns CDR1 KGHSH and CDR2 LQKENI. Trimming cost V 1 base and J 6 bases; bases outside gene matches: 15. This CDR3 is 17 amino acids long. CDR3 in amino acids: CASSPQSGRQGSGEQYF. For the CDR3, the DNA is TGTGCCAGCTCACCACAATCGGGCCGACAGGGATCGGGCGAGCAGTACTTC.

This chain joins TRBV2 and TRBJ2-1; 13 bases are a match to TRBD2. Germline trimming cut 8 bases from V and 6 bases from J; bases unmatched to any gene: 4. Germline V gene sequence: CDR1 SNHLY, CDR2 FYNNEI. This CDR3 region has 14 residues. CDR3 bases: TGTGCCAGCGGGACTAGCGGGATAATCAATGAGCAGTTCTTC. It translates to CASGTSGIINEQFF.

The CDR3 nucleotides are TGTGCCACCAGCCACGGTTGGGGCACTGAAGCTTTCTTT. Translation: CATSHGWGTEAFF. V usage is TRBV15 and J usage is TRBJ1-1; no firm D call. Germline V gene lookup returns CDR1 LNHNV and CDR2 YYDKDF (reference sequence). The CDR3 length is 13 residues. Trimming took 5 bases from V and 4 from J, leaving 11 bases between them.